Below are 18 T cell receptor beta chains sequenced from a single sample in a study of T-cell memory formation after mild COVID-19 (dated by TCRdb to about 2021). Library preparation used 5' RACE. The sequencing machine was an Illumina NovaSeq 6000. The public reads were reprocessed in TCRdb via fastp at Q25 and MiXCR, keeping in-frame beta chains. Each CDR3 protein gets just one entry, which takes the most common genes and DNA from the rows behind it. The sample table shows 140,000 to 150,000 distinct CDR3 sequences, and roughly a quarter are seen once. Approximately 25% of the sample is held by the ten biggest clonotypes. Material: PBMCs or a T cell subset sorted from them (not recorded which). The origin of the receptors is an adult woman who had mild COVID-19 (a few samples of this study predate the infection). The sample titles of this study are shuffled in the database, so cell type and time point are left out; the donor was told from shared clones.

V usage is TRBV7-6 and J usage is TRBJ2-2; 7 bases line up with TRBD2. The CDR3 spans 14 residues. The J segment lost 5 bases and the V segment lost 1 base, leaving 1 base of the junction unmatched. CDR1 and CDR2 from the germline V gene are SGHVS and FNYEAQ. CDR3: CASSLERGTGELFF. In DNA, the CDR3 is TGTGCCAGCAGCTTAGAGCGGGGAACCGGGGAGCTGTTTTTT.

There are a few counts of this clonotype. This chain connects TRBV29-1 to TRBJ2-7, with 8 positions matching TRBD1. Unmatched junction bases numbered 4, after V lost 5 bases and J lost 1 base. The CDR3 consists of 13 residues. In germline, CDR1 is SQVTM, CDR2 ANQGSEA. The CDR3 spells CSVRTGHSYEQYF. CDR3 bases: TGCAGCGTTAGGACAGGGCATTCCTACGAGCAGTACTTC.

V gene TRBV3-1 combines with J gene TRBJ1-1; 7 nucleotides line up with TRBD1. The CDR3 loop spans 17 amino acids. V lost 1 base, J lost 0 bases, and 8 bases stayed unmatched. The germline V gene has CDR1 LGHDT and CDR2 YNNKEL (reference sequence). CDR3 protein: CASSQAFPGTVNTEAFF. The CDR3 DNA reads as TGTGCCAGCAGCCAAGCCTTTCCCGGGACAGTGAACACTGAAGCTTTCTTT.

This clonotype has only a few counts. The chain recombines TRBV25-1 with TRBJ2-7; the D gene is possibly TRBD1 (5 bases). With 3 bases removed from V and 4 bases from J, the gap between germline ends came to 13 bases. The CDR3 is 14 residues long. CDR1 and CDR2 (germline): MGHDK, SYGVNS. The CDR3 nucleotides read TGTGCCAGCAGTGATAAGCGAGACAGATACGAGCAGTACTTC. Translating it yields CASSDKRDRYEQYF.

V gene TRBV29-1 combines with J gene TRBJ2-1, with unresolved D. The V and J ends lost 3 bases and 2 bases respectively, with 8 bases between them. The CDR3 is 13 amino acids. Germline CDR1 SQVTM, CDR2 ANQGSEA. CDR3: CSVETGPYNEQFF. The CDR3 region has the DNA TGCAGCGTTGAGACGGGTCCCTACAATGAGCAGTTCTTC.

The V call is TRBV9, the J call TRBJ2-5; D ambiguous. This CDR3 is 15 amino acids long. Germline CDR1 is SGDLS and CDR2 is YYNGEE. With 0 bases removed from V and 0 bases from J, the gap between germline ends came to 9 bases. In DNA, the CDR3 is TGTGCCAGCAGCGTAGGGACCATGTACCAAGAGACCCAGTACTTC. Encoded protein: CASSVGTMYQETQYF. The full variable domain, rest sourced from reference TRBV9 and TRBJ2-5, is DSGVTQTPKHLITATGQRVTLRCSPRSGDLSVYWYQQSLDQGLQFLIQYYNGEERAKGNILERFSAQQFPDLHSELNLSSLELGDSALYFCASSVGTMYQETQYFGPGTRLLVL.

This sequence joins TRBV20-1 and TRBJ2-4, with D possibly being TRBD1 (6 bases). Trimming pared 5 bases from V and 0 bases from J, leaving 23 bases between. This CDR3 is built from 18 residues. Germline loops: CDR1 DFQATT, CDR2 SNEGSKA (reference sequence). The CDR3 nucleotides are TGCAGTGCTTTACAGGGATTAGAGGCAAACCTAGCCAAAAACATTCAGTACTTC. Residues: CSALQGLEANLAKNIQYF.

This clonotype was seen only a few times. The rearrangement uses TRBV7-9 and TRBJ2-2, with TRBD1 identical over 11 bases. The CDR3 has 19 residues. Per germline, CDR1 SEHNR and CDR2 FQNEAQ (reference sequence). Germline trimming cut 4 bases from V and 7 bases from J; bases unmatched to any gene: 17. CDR3 nucleotide sequence: TGTGCCAGCAGCTCAAGAACCGTAAGGACAGGGGGCTGGAGCGGGGAGCTGTTTTTT. This encodes CASSSRTVRTGGWSGELFF. Variable domain in full (rest from reference TRBV7-9 and TRBJ2-2): DTGVSQNPRHKITKRGQNVTFRCDPISEHNRLYWYRQTLGQGPEFLTYFQNEAQLEKSRLLSDRFSAERPKGSFSTLEIQRTEQGDSAMYLCASSSRTVRTGGWSGELFFGEGSRLTVL.

The rearrangement links TRBV6-4 to TRBJ2-3, with D possibly called TRBD1 or TRBD2 (5 bases each). The germline V gene has CDR1 MRHNA and CDR2 SNTAGT. Between the trimmed V and J ends, which lost 3 bases and 1 base, there was a span of 17 bases. The CDR3 consists of 17 residues. The CDR3 is CASSEFGTPSRTDTQYF. The CDR3 coding sequence is TGTGCCAGCAGTGAGTTCGGGACCCCGAGCCGCACAGATACGCAGTATTTT.

This clonotype came up a few times. V usage is TRBV12-3 or TRBV12-4 and J usage is TRBJ2-1, with TRBD2 matching over 7 bases. CDR3 length: 15 amino acids. V gave up 7 bases and J gave up 4 bases; unmatched junction bases: 10. CDR3 loop: CASTPSAGAYNEQFF. CDR3 DNA: TGTGCCAGCACCCCCTCTGCGGGAGCTTACAATGAGCAGTTCTTC.

The rearrangement uses TRBV29-1 and TRBJ1-2; D unclear. The CDR3 consists of 14 residues. The V gene lost 0 bases and the J gene lost 8 bases, with 16 bases spanning the gap. Germline assignment: CDR1 SQVTM and CDR2 ANQGSEA. CDR3 in amino acids: CSVEDLRHRGGYTF. The CDR3 coding sequence is TGCAGCGTTGAAGATCTTCGACACAGAGGAGGCTACACCTTC. The variable domain in full, completed from reference TRBV29-1 and TRBJ1-2, reads SAVISQKPSRDICQRGTSLTIQCQVDSQVTMMFWYRQQPGQSLTLIATANQGSEATYESGFVIDKFPISRPNLTFSTLTVSNMSPEDSSIYLCSVEDLRHRGGYTFGSGTRLTVV.

V gene TRBV27 combines with J gene TRBJ2-3; D could derive from TRBD1 or TRBD2 (5 bases each). V was shortened by 6 bases and J by 3 bases, with 16 bases between the two germline ends. Germline CDR1 reads MNHEY; CDR2 reads SMNVEV (reference sequence). The CDR3 contains 15 residues. This CDR3 reads CASSLLVGATDTQYF. The CDR3 DNA follows: TGTGCCAGCAGCCTGTTGGTCGGGGCAACAGATACGCAGTATTTT.

V is TRBV7-2 and J is TRBJ2-3, with D perhaps matching TRBD1 (5 bases). Between the trimmed V and J ends, which lost 7 bases and 0 bases, there was a span of 14 bases. CDR1 is SGHTA and CDR2 is FQGNSA in the germline V gene. The length of the CDR3 is 15 residues. The CDR3 nucleotides are TGTGCCAGCACATTAGGGGTTACTAGCACAGATACGCAGTATTTT. As protein: CASTLGVTSTDTQYF. The whole variable domain, filled in from reference TRBV7-2 and TRBJ2-3, reads GAGVSQSPSNKVTEKGKDVELRCDPISGHTALYWYRQSLGQGLEFLIYFQGNSAPDKSGLPSDRFSAERTGGSVSTLTIQRTQQEDSAVYLCASTLGVTSTDTQYFGPGTRLTVL.

The chain employs TRBV2 and TRBJ1-4, with D perhaps matching TRBD1 (5 bases). CDR1 and CDR2 (germline): SNHLY, FYNNEI. The CDR3 is made up of 16 amino acids. V was trimmed by 5 bases and J by 3 bases, leaving 16 bases between them. CDR3 residues: CASSHHRDGANEKLFF. The CDR3 nucleotides are TGTGCCAGCAGTCATCACCGGGACGGAGCTAATGAAAAACTGTTTTTT. Drawing the rest from reference TRBV2 and TRBJ1-4, the complete variable domain is EPEVTQTPSHQVTQMGQEVILRCVPISNHLYFYWYRQILGQKVEFLVSFYNNEISEKSEIFDDQFSVERPDGSNFTLKIRSTKLEDSAMYFCASSHHRDGANEKLFFGSGTQLSVL.

This sequence joins TRBV20-1 and TRBJ2-2, with a weak D call TRBD2 (6 bases). CDR1 is DFQATT, CDR2 SNEGSKA, per germline (reference sequence). The CDR3 runs 17 residues. The germline V and J ends were trimmed by 0 bases and 0 bases, with 14 bases remaining between them. The CDR3 nucleotides are TGCAGTGCTAGAGATTACCGGGACTTATCGAACACCGGGGAGCTGTTTTTT. Translation gives CSARDYRDLSNTGELFF.

Concerning this clonotype itself: At one end the junction does not follow the germline gene, possibly because of a read error. The J gene is TRBJ2-7, the V gene TRBV12-3 or TRBV12-4; D not resolved. The CDR3 is made up of 14 amino acids. CDR3 residues: CASSLAGPNYEKYF. The CDR3 bases are TGTGCCAGCAGTTTAGCCGGGCCGAACTACGAGAAGTACTTC.

The CDR3 DNA follows: TGTGCCAGCAGCTTTAATAGAGCTTCCACAGATACGCAGTATTTT. It is translated as CASSFNRASTDTQYF. This chain joins TRBV7-9 and TRBJ2-3; the D is unclear. CDR3 size: 15 residues. Between the trimmed V and J ends, which lost 3 bases and 2 bases, there was a span of 12 bases. Germline V gives CDR1 SEHNR, CDR2 FQNEAQ (reference sequence).

This clonotype occurred a few times. The chain uses TRBV9 and TRBJ2-7, with D possibly matching TRBD1 (5 bases). Trimming left V 0 bases short and J 2 bases short, with 12 bases between. The CDR3 is made up of 15 amino acids. Per the germline V gene, CDR1 is SGDLS and CDR2 is YYNGEE. CDR3 DNA sequence: TGTGCCAGCAGCGTAGCTTGGGGCCTGACCTACGAGCAGTACTTC. Protein sequence: CASSVAWGLTYEQYF.